The rows below give T cell receptor beta chains drawn from one sample of a study of blood T cell repertoires in COVID-19. The table came from immunoSEQ multiplex PCR; TCRdb's copy has only in-frame clones and leaves some out. The sample lists some 200,000 clones, approximately 90% occurring once. The sample was peripheral blood. These TCRs come from a woman younger than 30 who had recovered from COVID-19. The CDR3 runs from the conserved cysteine through the conserved F or W. The D gene is left open where the match is weak. A clone size is listed for some rows: how often the clone was seen (once, few, many), or a class if it is expanded.

d_gene,abundance,j_gene,v_gene,CDR3nt,CDR3aa
TRBD1,.,TRBJ2-1,TRBV5-1,TGCGCCAGCAGCTGGACAGGGGTGAACAATGAGCAGTTCTTC,CASSWTGVNNEQFF
.,.,TRBJ1-2,TRBV5-8,TGTGCCAGCAGCCCCGACAGGAACTATGGCTACACCTTC,CASSPDRNYGYTF
TRBD1,.,TRBJ2-7,TRBV29-1,TGCAGCGTTCCCGGGACAGGGGGCTACGAGCAGTACTTC,CSVPGTGGYEQYF
.,.,TRBJ2-7,TRBV7-3,TGTGCCAGCAGCTTAGCCGGGAACTACGAGCAGTACTTC,CASSLAGNYEQYF
TRBD1,.,TRBJ2-2,TRBV7-6,TGTGCCAGCAGCCCCTGGACAGGCGGGGAGCTGTTTTTT,CASSPWTGGELFF
.,.,TRBJ1-1,TRBV6-2/TRBV6-3,TGTGCCAGCAGTTACTCCGGCTCGGCGGGTGAAGCTTTCTTT,CASSYSGSAGEAFF
.,.,TRBJ1-2,TRBV3-1/TRBV3-2,TGTGCCAGCAGCTCCGCTCGGGGGGTCTATGGCTACACCTTC,CASSSARGVYGYTF
TRBD2,.,TRBJ2-3,TRBV24-1,TGTGCCACCAGTCGTTCTAGCGGGAGTGGTGCAGATACGCAGTATTTT,CATSRSSGSGADTQYF
TRBD1,.,TRBJ2-7,TRBV5-4,TGTGCCAGCAAACAAGAGCAGGGGGTAGCCTACGAGCAGTACTTC,CASKQEQGVAYEQYF
TRBD2,.,TRBJ2-1,TRBV7-9,TGTGCCAGTATTGCGGGAGCCTACAATGAGCAGTTCTTC,CASIAGAYNEQFF
.,few,TRBJ2-1,TRBV4-1,TGCGCCAGCAGCCAAGTAGCTAGTTGGAACTCCTACAATGAGCAGTTCTTC,CASSQVASWNSYNEQFF
.,.,TRBJ1-2,TRBV6-5,TGTGCCAGCAGGGACCGACAGGTAGAATACTATGGCTACACCTTC,CASRDRQVEYYGYTF
TRBD1,.,TRBJ2-1,TRBV11-2,TGTGCCAGCAGCCCAGACGGGACAGGGTACAATGAGCAGTTCTTC,CASSPDGTGYNEQFF
TRBD2,once,TRBJ2-4,TRBV13,TGTGCCAGCAGCGTAGGGCGGACTAGGTCGACAAAAAACATTCAGTACTTC,CASSVGRTRSTKNIQYF
.,.,TRBJ2-2,TRBV7-8,TGTGCCAGCAGCTTATCCAGCGGAACGAACACCGGGGAGCTGTTTTTT,CASSLSSGTNTGELFF
.,.,TRBJ1-2,TRBV15,TGTGCCACCAGCAAAAGGACAGAGGCCTATGGCTACACCTTC,CATSKRTEAYGYTF
.,.,TRBJ2-2,TRBV7-9,TGTGCCAGCAGCTTGTACCGGGCGAACACCGGGGAGCTGTTTTTT,CASSLYRANTGELFF
TRBD1,.,TRBJ1-5,TRBV7-2,TGTGCCAGCAGCTTGGGGGGACAGGGAGATTGGCCCCAGCATTTT,CASSLGGQGDWPQHF
.,.,TRBJ1-6,TRBV25-1,TGTGCCAGCAGTGAGGCCTATTCACCCCTCCACTTT,CASSEAYSPLHF
.,.,TRBJ1-2,TRBV7-9,TGTGCCAGCAGCTTAGATCCCAGGGACTATGGCTACACCTTC,CASSLDPRDYGYTF
TRBD2,.,TRBJ2-3,TRBV28,TGTGCCAGCAGTTTACGCGGGAGGCGCACAGATACGCAGTATTTT,CASSLRGRRTDTQYF
.,once,TRBJ1-1,TRBV19,TGTGCCAGTAGTATATCTTTCGGGAACACTGAAGCTTTCTTT,CASSISFGNTEAFF
.,.,TRBJ1-2,TRBV4-3,TGCGCCAGCAGCCAAAAATCCGGCCAGCCGGGGGGCTACACCTTC,CASSQKSGQPGGYTF
.,.,TRBJ2-7,TRBV9,TGTGCCAGCAGCGTAGATTTCCGACTGGGCGAGCAGTACTTC,CASSVDFRLGEQYF
.,.,TRBJ1-2,TRBV2,TGTGCCAGCAGTGATTTCGGAGTGCCCGACAGAAGCTATGGCTACACCTTC,CASSDFGVPDRSYGYTF
.,.,TRBJ2-2,TRBV6-5,TGTGCCAGCAGTTACTTAAGTGCGTCCGGGGAGCTGTTTTTT,CASSYLSASGELFF
.,.,TRBJ2-7,TRBV3-1/TRBV3-2,TGTGCCAGCAGCCACTGGGGAGAGGGCGAGCAGTACTTC,CASSHWGEGEQYF
TRBD2,.,TRBJ2-7,TRBV20-1,TGCAGTTGGGGGGGACACGAGCAGTACTTC,CSWGGHEQYF
.,.,TRBJ2-3,TRBV11-2,TGTGCCAGCAGCATCAAGTACGGAGATACGCAGTATTTT,CASSIKYGDTQYF
TRBD2,.,TRBJ2-5,TRBV27,TGTGCCAGCAGTCCCTACGGGGGGGTAGAGACCCAGTACTTC,CASSPYGGVETQYF
.,.,TRBJ1-3,TRBV3-1/TRBV3-2,TGTGCCAGCAGCCAATTAGACAGGCCTGGAAACACCATATATTTT,CASSQLDRPGNTIYF
.,.,TRBJ2-1,TRBV28,TGTGCCAGCAGCCCAGACAGGGAGGCGGGATTTGAGCAGTTCTTC,CASSPDREAGFEQFF
TRBD1,.,TRBJ2-3,TRBV18,TGTGCCAGCTCACCACCACTAGGACAGGGTGGTACAGATACGCAGTATTTT,CASSPPLGQGGTDTQYF
TRBD2,.,TRBJ2-3,TRBV19,TGTGCCAGTGGTTGGGGACTAGCGGGAGTTACAGATACGCAGTATTTT,CASGWGLAGVTDTQYF
TRBD1,.,TRBJ1-6,TRBV5-1,TGCGCCACTGCATCCGGGACAGGGCGATCACCCCTCCACTTT,CATASGTGRSPLHF
.,.,TRBJ2-1,TRBV6-5,TGTGCCAGCACCCAAATAGGAGGTCCTAACAATGAGCAGTTCTTC,CASTQIGGPNNEQFF
TRBD1,many,TRBJ2-2,TRBV6-5,TGTGCCAGCAGTACAGGGGAAGTGGACACCGGGGAGCTGTTTTTT,CASSTGEVDTGELFF
TRBD1,few,TRBJ2-7,TRBV5-1,TGCGCCAGCAGCTCTATGACAGGGGGTCTCTACGAGCAGTACTTC,CASSSMTGGLYEQYF
TRBD1,.,TRBJ2-7,TRBV13,TGTGCCAGCAGCCCAGGACAGGGCAGAAACGAGCAGTACTTC,CASSPGQGRNEQYF
.,.,TRBJ2-7,TRBV30,TGTGCCTGGAGCCGGGTTTCCTACGAGCAGTACTTC,CAWSRVSYEQYF
.,once,TRBJ2-7,TRBV2,TGTGCCAGCAGGGCAGAAGGGGGTTCCCACGAGCAGTACTTC,CASRAEGGSHEQYF